This TCR beta chain was profiled in a study of T cell changes during pregnancy in multiple sclerosis. Germline V gene sequence: CDR1 SQVTM, CDR2 ANQGSEA. This CDR3 contains 11 residues. V was clipped by 7 bases and J by 3 bases; unmatched bases: 2. Sequenced by immunoSEQ multiplex PCR; TCRdb stores in-frame clones only, minus some. The sample lists around 63,000 clones; 90% to 95% were seen once. This sequence originates from a female donor in good health, enrolled as a control in a pregnancy study. The V gene is TRBV29-1, the J gene TRBJ2-7; 8 bases align to TRBD1. The input for sequencing was peripheral blood, taken in the third trimester of pregnancy. The CDR3 nucleotides read TGCAGCGCAGGACAGGGCTACGAGCAGTACTTC. Amino acid sequence: CSAGQGYEQYF.